The 10 T cell receptor beta chains listed next were all sequenced from one sample in a study of vaccination and CD4 T cells after COVID-19. The treatment here: roughly 10-day PBMC culture with coronavirus spike peptide pools or control peptides (ViraFEST assay). CD4+ T-cell collection from the unexposed donor predated the COVID-19 pandemic (2011-2018). Cultured CD4+ T-cell DNA underwent Oncomine TCR Beta short-read sequencing. It was cultured CD4+ T cells from which genomic DNA was extracted. TCRdb reprocessed the PCR reads via MiXCR and lists one record per CDR3 protein. Found here are 9,500 to 14,000 distinct CDR3 sequences, around 40% of them singletons; the top ten hold around a fifth. No antigens are known for them. Sequenced material: CD4+ T cells from blood, cultured in vitro. The receptors were gathered from a human donor in good health.

The rearrangement links TRBV9 to TRBJ2-1; 16 bases fit TRBD2. Germline values: CDR1 SGDLS, CDR2 YYNGEE. V was clipped by 3 bases and J by 4 bases; unmatched bases: 10. The CDR3 is 19 amino acids. The CDR3 sequence: CASSATPGLAGGIYNEQFF. The CDR3 DNA sequence: TGTGCCAGCAGCGCGACTCCGGGACTAGCGGGAGGGATTTACAATGAGCAGTTCTTC.

The chain employs TRBV6-5 and TRBJ1-2; no reliable D call. V lost 4 bases to trimming and J lost 8 bases, with 17 bases between them. Germline V gives CDR1 MNHEY, CDR2 SVGAGI. The CDR3 loop spans 14 amino acids. The CDR3 region has the DNA TGTGCCAGCAGTTCTAGGGCCTCGTACCCCGGCTACACCTTC. This gives the protein CASSSRASYPGYTF.

For this clonotype: At one boundary the junction diverges from the germline segment, which might be a read error. The chain combines TRBV7-7 with TRBJ2-1; D may correspond to TRBD1 or TRBD2 (5 bases each). Germline-derived CDR1 and CDR2 are SSHAT and FNYEAQ (reference sequence). The CDR3 loop spans 13 amino acids. The CDR3 is CASSLTGANEQFF. CDR3 DNA sequence: TGTGCTAGCAGCTTAACCGGGGCCAATGAGCAGTTCTTC.

This clonotype was seen a handful of times. The chain combines TRBV7-3 with TRBJ2-7; TRBD2 aligns across 7 bases. Trimming at V came to 4 bases and at J to 3 bases, leaving 9 bases not matched to a gene. Germline values: CDR1 SGHTA, CDR2 FQGTGA. The CDR3 covers 15 residues. CDR3 nucleotides: TGTGCCAGCAGCTCAATGGGCGGGGGTTTCTACGAGCAGTACTTC. This gives the protein CASSSMGGGFYEQYF.

J is TRBJ1-5 and V is TRBV25-1; D might be TRBD1 (6 bases). V dropped 3 bases and J dropped 11 bases, with 20 bases sitting between them. The CDR3 consists of 15 residues. The V gene's germline CDR1 is MGHDK and CDR2 SYGVNS. The CDR3 loop is CASSDKTGTGGAQHF. CDR3 DNA sequence: TGTGCCAGCAGTGACAAAACAGGGACCGGGGGAGCCCAGCATTTT. The full variable domain, with the rest looked up from reference TRBV25-1 and TRBJ1-5, is EADIYQTPRYLVIGTGKKITLECSQTMGHDKMYWYQQDPGMELHLIHYSYGVNSTEKGDLSSESTVSRIRTEHFPLTLESARPSHTSQYLCASSDKTGTGGAQHFGDGTRLSIL.

The J gene is TRBJ2-4, the V gene TRBV4-2, with D perhaps TRBD1 (6 bases). This CDR3 has 14 amino acids. In germline, CDR1 is LGHNA, CDR2 YNFKEQ. The V end lost 0 bases, the J end lost 9 bases, and 12 bases lay between the germline ends. The CDR3 sequence is CASSQEGLGGIQYF. The CDR3 coding sequence is TGTGCCAGCAGCCAAGAGGGGCTAGGGGGCATTCAGTACTTC.

The chain uses TRBV15 and TRBJ1-4; D might be TRBD1 (6 bases). Germline values: CDR1 LNHNV, CDR2 YYDKDF (reference sequence). CDR3 length: 14 residues. V shed 0 bases and J shed 10 bases, with 12 bases lying between them. For the CDR3, the DNA is TGTGCCACCAGCAGAGAAGGGACACCAGGAAAACTGTTTTTT. Amino acids: CATSREGTPGKLFF.

This chain uses TRBV20-1 with TRBJ2-5; no firm D call. This CDR3 is built from 11 residues. Per germline, CDR1 DFQATT and CDR2 SNEGSKA (reference sequence). V was cut by 5 bases and J by 3 bases, with 7 bases left in between. CDR3 sequence (DNA): TGCAGTGCTTCTTCCGAAGAGACCCAGTACTTC. Residues: CSASSEETQYF.

This chain connects TRBV6-5 to TRBJ2-2, with 7 bases that match TRBD1. Germline V gene sequence: CDR1 MNHEY, CDR2 SVGAGI. The V and J ends lost 2 bases and 4 bases, in that order; junction bases with no gene match: 7. The CDR3 spans 16 residues. DNA of the CDR3: TGTGCCAGCAGTTACCCCTCGACAGGGCCCACCGGGGAGCTGTTTTTT. Encoded protein: CASSYPSTGPTGELFF.

This chain joins TRBV15 and TRBJ2-5; D remains ambiguous. CDR1 is LNHNV and CDR2 is YYDKDF in the germline V gene (reference sequence). V was pared by 6 bases and J by 0 bases, with 14 bases between. This CDR3 has 15 amino acids. CDR3 sequence (DNA): TGTGCCACCAGAACAAACTGGGCGGACCAAGAGACCCAGTACTTC. It translates to CATRTNWADQETQYF.